Reported below is one T cell receptor beta chain. Data came from immunoSEQ multiplex PCR; TCRdb stores just in-frame clones and leaves some out. The profile shows roughly 430,000 clones, roughly 86% of them singletons. The data were obtained in a study of blood T cell repertoires in COVID-19. The CDR3 totals 12 residues. V was pared by 5 bases and J by 0 bases, with 8 bases between. Germline CDR1 reads GTSNPN; CDR2 reads SVGIG (reference sequence). Clinical histories supplied by participants themselves formed the basis of cohort assignment. The J gene is TRBJ2-7, the V gene TRBV30, with D perhaps matching TRBD1 (6 bases). The TCR was taken from a woman aged 40 to 50 with acute COVID-19. Sequencing was carried out using PBMCs or T cells enriched from blood (not recorded which). The CDR3 sequence is CAWGQSSYEQYF. CDR3 nucleotide sequence: TGTGCCTGGGGACAGAGCTCCTACGAGCAGTACTTC.